Following are 16 T cell receptor beta chains from one sample sequenced in a study of OX40 agonist ivuxolimab in advanced cancers. The protocol was immunoSEQ multiplex PCR, while the TCRdb copy is restricted to in-frame clones and leaves out a portion. This sample has about 48,000 clones, with roughly 84% found just once. The sequencing here drew on CD4+ or CD8+ T cells sorted from blood, taken in a trial of the OX40 agonist ivuxolimab. The receptors were sampled from an adult with an advanced solid tumor such as melanoma, head and neck, liver or kidney cancer.

Concerning this clone: Germline and junction disagree at one end, which may indicate a read error. The genes are TRBV7-7 and TRBJ2-5, with D tentatively TRBD2 (5 bases). CDR3 length: 13 residues. Germline values: CDR1 SSHAT, CDR2 FNYEAQ (reference sequence). CDR3 amino acids: CASSARVFETQYF. The DNA of the CDR3 is TGTGCTAGCAGCGCGAGGGTGTTCGAGACCCAGTACTTC.

The chain recombines TRBV30 with TRBJ1-6; the match to TRBD1 covers 8 bases. The CDR3 sequence is 13 residues long. The germline V gene has CDR1 GTSNPN and CDR2 SVGIG (reference sequence). Losses at the gene ends were 4 bases for V and 11 bases for J; bases not matched to a gene: 7. The CDR3 DNA sequence: TGTGCCTGGAACCTGGACAGGGCGGCACCCCTCCACTTT. It translates to CAWNLDRAAPLHF. Supplemented by reference TRBV30 and TRBJ1-6, the full variable domain reads SQTIHQWPATLVQPVGSPLSLECTVEGTSNPNLYWYRQAAGRGLQLLFYSVGIGQISSEVPQNLSASRPQDRQFILSSKKLLLSDSGFYLCAWNLDRAAPLHFGNGTRLTVT.

This clone was seen just once. V usage is TRBV4-3 and J usage is TRBJ1-5; no firm D call. This CDR3 contains 16 residues. Germline V lookup: CDR1 LGHNA, CDR2 YSLEER. V lost 0 bases, J lost 4 bases, and 13 bases lay in between. The CDR3 nucleotides read TGCGCCAGCAGCCAAGACGTGTACGGCCTAAATCAGCCCCAGCATTTT. It translates to CASSQDVYGLNQPQHF.

This rearrangement joins TRBV2 to TRBJ1-5; D might be TRBD1 (6 bases). The germline CDR1 and CDR2 sequences are SNHLY and FYNNEI. V was pared by 4 bases and J by 0 bases, with 10 bases between. This CDR3 is built from 15 residues. The DNA of the CDR3 is TGTGCCAGCAGTGCCGCAGGGGTTAGCAATCAGCCCCAGCATTTT. It specifies CASSAAGVSNQPQHF.

This chain uses TRBV7-3 with TRBJ1-5; D may be TRBD1 (5 bases). Germline V CDR1 and CDR2: SGHTA, FQGTGA. The CDR3 runs to 13 residues. Trimming removed 2 bases at V and 7 bases at J, with 9 bases between. The CDR3 region is CASSLGRDQPQHF. The CDR3 DNA sequence: TGTGCCAGCAGCTTAGGAAGGGACCAGCCCCAGCATTTT.

The chain links TRBV4-1 to TRBJ2-1, with 10 nucleotides matching TRBD2. This CDR3 spans 18 amino acids. Germline CDR1 reads MGHRA; CDR2 reads YSYEKL. Germline trimming cut 1 base from V and 4 bases from J; bases unmatched to any gene: 10. The CDR3 is CASSQAGLPSGSYNEQFF. In DNA, the CDR3 is TGCGCCAGCAGCCAAGCTGGGCTACCTAGCGGGAGTTACAATGAGCAGTTCTTC.

V gene TRBV5-4 combines with J gene TRBJ2-7; D uncertain. Per germline, CDR1 SGHNT and CDR2 YYREEE (reference sequence). This CDR3 contains 14 residues. V gave up 2 bases and J gave up 0 bases, with 9 bases separating them. This CDR3 is CASSFQLHSYEQYF. For the CDR3, the DNA is TGTGCCAGCAGCTTTCAACTTCACTCCTACGAGCAGTACTTC.

The chain joins TRBV13 to TRBJ2-5; D is tentatively TRBD1 or TRBD2 (5 bases each). CDR1 PRHDT and CDR2 FYEKMQ come from the germline V gene (reference sequence). Trimming took off 3 bases at V and 5 bases at J, with 13 bases between the two ends. CDR3 length: 14 amino acids. The CDR3 DNA reads TGTGCCAGCAGCTTTCGTGAGGGGACGGAGACCCAGTACTTC. It translates to CASSFREGTETQYF.

The gene calls are TRBV10-3 and TRBJ2-3, with TRBD2 matching 8 bases. Trimming removed 5 bases from V and 1 base from J; junction bases left unmatched: 5. The CDR3 is 15 amino acids. In germline, CDR1 is ENHRY, CDR2 SYGVKD. The chain's CDR3 is CAISSETSGTDTQYF. For the CDR3, the DNA is TGTGCCATCAGTTCTGAGACTAGCGGCACAGATACGCAGTATTTT.

The V gene is TRBV20-1, the J gene TRBJ2-5; D unclear. The ends were cut back, 6 bases at V and 5 bases at J, with 10 bases in the middle. CDR3 length: 11 residues. Germline V lookup: CDR1 DFQATT, CDR2 SNEGSKA (reference sequence). The CDR3 loop is CSAQVEETQYF. The DNA of the CDR3 is TGCAGTGCCCAAGTTGAGGAGACCCAGTACTTC.

V gene TRBV21-1 combines with J gene TRBJ1-1. TRBV21-1 is deemed a pseudogene. The CDR3 runs to 15 residues. CDR3 sequence: CASSKADRMNTEAFF. In nucleotides, the CDR3 is TGTGCCAGCAGCAAAGCGGATCGAATGAACACTGAAGCTTTCTTT.

A single count supports this clone. The chain combines TRBV27 with TRBJ2-3; 9 bases line up with TRBD1. V dropped 6 bases and J dropped 0; count of bases not matched to a gene: 1. CDR3 size: 14 residues. Germline loops: CDR1 MNHEY, CDR2 SMNVEV (reference sequence). CDR3 nucleotide sequence: TGTGCCAGCAGCGGACAGGGGAGCACAGATACGCAGTATTTT. This translates into CASSGQGSTDTQYF.

This clone has only one observation. The chain recombines TRBV25-1 with TRBJ1-1, with 9 bases matching TRBD1. The V gene end was trimmed by 4 bases and the J gene end by 1 base; junction bases not matched to a gene: 4. Germline V CDR1 and CDR2: MGHDK, SYGVNS. CDR3 length: 15 amino acids. The CDR3 loop is CASSALGQGNTEAFF. The CDR3 nucleotides are TGTGCCAGCAGTGCACTGGGACAGGGGAACACTGAAGCTTTCTTT.

The V call is TRBV4-3, the J call TRBJ1-1, with D perhaps TRBD1 (6 bases). The CDR3 length is 14 residues. CDR1 is LGHNA and CDR2 is YSLEER in the germline V gene. V gave up 2 bases and J gave up 2 bases, with 9 bases separating them. The CDR3 sequence is CASSQNRVNTEAFF. The CDR3 DNA follows: TGCGCCAGCAGCCAAAACAGGGTTAACACTGAAGCTTTCTTT.

The V call is TRBV6-6, the J call TRBJ2-1; D call uncertain. The CDR3 totals 14 residues. The germline V gene has CDR1 MNHNY and CDR2 SVGAGI (reference sequence). The V end was cut by 10 bases, the J end by 4 bases, with 17 bases between. CDR3 nucleotide sequence: TGTGCCACCCTGATCCCGACACTTTACAATGAGCAGTTCTTC. As protein: CATLIPTLYNEQFF.

The CDR3 loop reads CASGGNRDEAFF. CDR3 DNA sequence: TGTGCCAGCGGGGGGAATAGGGATGAAGCTTTCTTT. V usage is TRBV2 and J usage is TRBJ1-1; D might be TRBD1 (5 bases). Between the trimmed V and J ends, which lost 8 bases and 7 bases, there was a span of 14 bases. Germline lookup yields CDR1 SNHLY and CDR2 FYNNEI. This CDR3 has 12 residues. The full variable domain, in which reference TRBV2 and TRBJ1-1 provide the parts outside the CDR3, is EPEVTQTPSHQVTQMGQEVILRCVPISNHLYFYWYRQILGQKVEFLVSFYNNEISEKSEIFDDQFSVERPDGSNFTLKIRSTKLEDSAMYFCASGGNRDEAFFGQGTRLTVV.